Following are 3 T cell receptor beta chains from one sample sequenced in a study of control samples from healthy donors and cancer patients (dated by TCRdb to 2018 to 2020). Library preparation was by the immunoSEQ multiplex PCR assay. This is the immuneACCESS table as TCRdb keeps it, with only in-frame sequences that have V and J called. A part of the clones is gone; compared with another copy, unresolved V genes explain less than half, and the rest is unexplained. Present in this sample are some 70,000 clones, roughly 84% of which were seen just once. In total, the top ten clones hold 2.9% of the sample. Source material: PBMCs. These receptors all come from a woman between 50 and 59 years old with lung cancer.

V gene TRBV7-8 combines with J gene TRBJ2-7; the D gene is possibly TRBD1 (6 bases). The germline gives CDR1 SGHVS, CDR2 FQNEAQ. V lost 5 bases, J lost 4 bases, and 12 bases lay in between. The CDR3 is 13 amino acids. This CDR3 reads CASSQNREYEQYF. DNA for the CDR3: TGTGCCAGCAGCCAAAACAGGGAATACGAGCAGTACTTC.

The chain employs TRBV3-1 (or the pseudogene TRBV3-2) and TRBJ2-6, with 9 bases aligning to TRBD1. V shed 0 bases, J shed 0 bases, and the junction held 6 bases outside the gene matches. In germline, CDR1 is LGHDT, CDR2 YNNKEL (reference sequence). The CDR3 extends over 19 amino acids. This chain's CDR3 is CASSQEAGTGHSGANVLTF. As DNA, the CDR3 is TGTGCCAGCAGCCAAGAGGCGGGGACAGGGCACTCTGGGGCCAACGTCCTGACTTTC.

This rearrangement joins TRBV6-2 or TRBV6-3 to TRBJ1-1; 12 bases are shared with TRBD1. This CDR3 is 17 amino acids long. CDR1 is MNHEY, CDR2 SVGEGT, per germline. After removal of 0 bases from V and 4 bases from J, the junction contained 6 bases not matched to a gene. DNA of the CDR3: TGTGCCAGCAGTTACTCCGGGACAGGGGGCTTTGGCACTGAAGCTTTCTTT. Translation: CASSYSGTGGFGTEAFF.